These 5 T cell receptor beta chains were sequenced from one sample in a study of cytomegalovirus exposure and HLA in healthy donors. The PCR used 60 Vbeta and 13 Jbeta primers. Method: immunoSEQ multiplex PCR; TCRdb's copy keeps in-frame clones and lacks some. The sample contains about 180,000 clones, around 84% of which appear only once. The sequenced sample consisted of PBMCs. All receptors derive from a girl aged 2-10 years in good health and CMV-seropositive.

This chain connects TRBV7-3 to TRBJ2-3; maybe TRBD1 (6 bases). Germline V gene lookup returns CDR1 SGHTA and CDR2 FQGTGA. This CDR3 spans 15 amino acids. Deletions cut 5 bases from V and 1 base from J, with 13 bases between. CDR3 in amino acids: CASSVAGAGTDTQYF. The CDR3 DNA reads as TGTGCCAGCAGCGTGGCAGGGGCGGGCACAGATACGCAGTATTTT.

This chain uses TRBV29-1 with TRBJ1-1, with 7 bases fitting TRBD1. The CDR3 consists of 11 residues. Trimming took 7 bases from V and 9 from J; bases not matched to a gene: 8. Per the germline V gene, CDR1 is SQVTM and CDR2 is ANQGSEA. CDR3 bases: TGCAGCGCCCGACAGGGCTGGAAAGCTTTCTTT. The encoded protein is CSARQGWKAFF.

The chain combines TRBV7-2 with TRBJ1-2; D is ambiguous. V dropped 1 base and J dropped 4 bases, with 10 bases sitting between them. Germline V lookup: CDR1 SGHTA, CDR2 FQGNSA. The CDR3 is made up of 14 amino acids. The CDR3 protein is CASSLGASGYGYTF. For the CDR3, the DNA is TGTGCCAGCAGCTTAGGCGCGTCTGGCTATGGCTACACCTTC.

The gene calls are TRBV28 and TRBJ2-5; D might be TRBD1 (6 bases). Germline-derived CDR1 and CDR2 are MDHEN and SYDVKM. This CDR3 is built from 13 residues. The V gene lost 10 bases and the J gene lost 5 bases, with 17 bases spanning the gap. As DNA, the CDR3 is TGTGCCATCCACAGTGGGGGCCGGGAGACCCAGTACTTC. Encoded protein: CAIHSGGRETQYF. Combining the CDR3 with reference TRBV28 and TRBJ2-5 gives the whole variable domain DVKVTQSSRYLVKRTGEKVFLECVQDMDHENMFWYRQDPGLGLRLIYFSYDVKMKEKGDIPEGYSVSREKKERFSLILESASTNQTSMYLCAIHSGGRETQYFGPGTRLLVL.

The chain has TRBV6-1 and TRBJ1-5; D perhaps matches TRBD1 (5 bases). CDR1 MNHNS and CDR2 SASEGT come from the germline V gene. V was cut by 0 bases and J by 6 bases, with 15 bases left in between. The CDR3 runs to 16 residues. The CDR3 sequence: CASSEAGGGGGQPQHF. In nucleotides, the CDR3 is TGTGCCAGCAGTGAAGCTGGGGGTGGGGGGGGTCAGCCCCAGCATTTT.